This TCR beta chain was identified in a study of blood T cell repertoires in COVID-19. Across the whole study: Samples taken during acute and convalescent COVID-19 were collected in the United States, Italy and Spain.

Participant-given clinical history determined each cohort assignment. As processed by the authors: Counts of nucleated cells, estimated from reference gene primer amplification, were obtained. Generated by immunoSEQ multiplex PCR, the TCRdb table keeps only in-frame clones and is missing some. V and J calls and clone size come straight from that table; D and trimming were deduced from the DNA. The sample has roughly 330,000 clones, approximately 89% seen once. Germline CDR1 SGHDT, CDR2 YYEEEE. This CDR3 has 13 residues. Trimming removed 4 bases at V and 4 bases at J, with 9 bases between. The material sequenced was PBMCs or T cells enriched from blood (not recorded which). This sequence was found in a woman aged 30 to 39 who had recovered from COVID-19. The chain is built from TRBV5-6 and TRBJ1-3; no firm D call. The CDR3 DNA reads TGTGCCAGCAGCCTTTTCTTGGGAAACACCATATATTTT. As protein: CASSLFLGNTIYF.